The 20 T cell receptor beta chains below come from one sample, sequenced in a study of technical replicates of blood from several donors. TCRdb's copy holds only in-frame clones and misses some; the assay was immunoSEQ multiplex PCR. The sample has approximately 60,000 clones, 75% to 90% seen once. Sample: PBMCs. Every receptor here comes from a human donor in good health. Some clones in this sample may be carry-over from other donors' samples.

CDR3 in amino acids: CASSQARNSPLHF. CDR3 nucleotides: TGCGCCAGCAGCCAAGCCCGGAATTCACCCCTCCACTTT. The J gene is TRBJ1-6, the V gene TRBV4-3; D is unclear. V dropped 1 base and J dropped 7 bases, with 5 bases sitting between them. Germline loops: CDR1 LGHNA, CDR2 YSLEER. The CDR3 has 13 amino acids.

The sample holds one count of this clone. The CDR3 nucleotides are TGTGCCAGCAGCCCCAGAGGGAGGGACAACAATGAGCAGTTCTTC. Amino acid sequence: CASSPRGRDNNEQFF. J is TRBJ2-1 and V is TRBV9; a weak D match, TRBD2 (7 bases). The CDR3 length is 15 residues. Per the germline V gene, CDR1 is SGDLS and CDR2 is YYNGEE. V was shortened by 4 bases and J by 5 bases, with 16 bases between the two germline ends. Variable domain in full (rest from reference TRBV9 and TRBJ2-1): DSGVTQTPKHLITATGQRVTLRCSPRSGDLSVYWYQQSLDQGLQFLIQYYNGEERAKGNILERFSAQQFPDLHSELNLSSLELGDSALYFCASSPRGRDNNEQFFGPGTRLTVL.

This chain links TRBV2 with TRBJ2-5; TRBD1 matches 10 bases. The V and J ends lost 3 bases and 4 bases, in that order; junction bases with no gene match: 8. The CDR3 extends over 16 amino acids. Germline V gene data show CDR1 as SNHLY and CDR2 as FYNNEI. Written as DNA, the CDR3 is TGTGCCAGCAGTGATTTCGGGACAGGGGAATTAGAGACCCAGTACTTC. Translating it yields CASSDFGTGELETQYF.

The V and J genes are TRBV30 and TRBJ1-5, with a weak D call TRBD1 (5 bases). CDR1 and CDR2 from the germline V gene are GTSNPN and SVGIG (reference sequence). There are 15 residues in the CDR3. V was trimmed by 1 base and J by 6 bases, leaving 16 bases between them. CDR3 protein: CAWSASSTGVQPQHF. The CDR3 nucleotides are TGTGCCTGGAGTGCGAGCAGCACAGGAGTTCAGCCCCAGCATTTT.

Note on this clone: Germline and junction disagree at one end, which may indicate a read error. DNA of the CDR3: TGCGCCAGCAGCTTAGGGACAGGGGGTGCTGAAGCTTTCTTT. As protein: CASSLGTGGAEAFF. The V and J genes are TRBV13 and TRBJ1-1, with 11 positions matching TRBD1. Germline values: CDR1 PRHDT, CDR2 FYEKMQ (reference sequence). The CDR3 length is 14 residues.

The chain links TRBV13 to TRBJ1-6, with D maybe TRBD1 (6 bases). The CDR3 has 14 residues. Germline CDR1 PRHDT, CDR2 FYEKMQ (reference sequence). With 1 base removed from V and 6 bases from J, the gap between germline ends came to 7 bases. The CDR3 nucleotides read TGTGCCAGCAGCTTAGACAGGGCTAATTCACCCCTCCACTTT. Encoded protein: CASSLDRANSPLHF.

The genes are TRBV5-6 and TRBJ2-1; the match to TRBD1 covers 7 bases. CDR1 SGHDT and CDR2 YYEEEE come from the germline V gene. V was clipped by 4 bases and J by 5 bases; unmatched bases: 6. This CDR3 has 14 residues. The CDR3 here is CASSRRDSDNEQFF. The CDR3 DNA reads as TGTGCCAGCAGCCGTAGGGACAGCGACAATGAGCAGTTCTTC.

V and J are TRBV21-1 and TRBJ2-1; TRBD2, the D gene given by the table, was not confirmed from the DNA. TRBV21-1 is flagged as a pseudogene. CDR3 size: 16 residues. The CDR3 nucleotides read TGTGCCAGCAGCACCCCCGGGAGGAGCGCTCACAATGAGCAGTTCTTC. The encoded protein is CASSTPGRSAHNEQFF.

This chain joins TRBV5-4 and TRBJ1-2, with D maybe TRBD1 (5 bases). The V gene's germline CDR1 is SGHNT and CDR2 YYREEE (reference sequence). CDR3 size: 14 residues. V gave up 4 bases and J gave up 9 bases, with 19 bases separating them. CDR3 sequence (DNA): TGTGCCAGCAGCCGAGAGACTAGGGGTAAGAGCTACACCTTC. Translated, it gives CASSRETRGKSYTF. The full variable domain, its missing parts supplied by reference TRBV5-4 and TRBJ1-2, is ETGVTQSPTHLIKTRGQQVTLRCSSQSGHNTVSWYQQALGQGPQFIFQYYREEENGRGNFPPRFSGLQFPNYSSELNVNALELDDSALYLCASSRETRGKSYTFGSGTRLTVV.

The genes are TRBV4-1 and TRBJ2-1; 11 bases agree with TRBD2. V was clipped by 2 bases and J by 8 bases; unmatched bases: 8. The CDR3 extends over 16 amino acids. Germline V gene data show CDR1 as MGHRA and CDR2 as YSYEKL. The chain's CDR3 is CASSQTPLAGADEQFF. In DNA form, the CDR3 reads TGCGCCAGCAGCCAAACCCCACTAGCGGGAGCGGATGAGCAGTTCTTC.

This sequence joins TRBV7-2 and TRBJ2-1, with TRBD1 as a possible D gene (6 bases). Germline CDR1 and CDR2: SGHTA and FQGNSA. The CDR3 totals 15 residues. V lost 4 bases to trimming and J lost 6 bases, with 16 bases between them. The CDR3 region has the DNA TGTGCCAGCAGCTACCGGGACACGGAGGTCAATGAGCAGTTCTTC. Translation gives CASSYRDTEVNEQFF.

The chain combines TRBV19 with TRBJ1-5, with 7 bases identical to TRBD1. Trimming cost V 7 bases and J 6 bases; bases outside gene matches: 9. Germline V gene sequence: CDR1 LNHDA, CDR2 SQIVND (reference sequence). The CDR3 contains 14 residues. CDR3 protein: CASTPTGVSQPQHF. CDR3 coding DNA: TGTGCCAGTACCCCTACAGGGGTTAGTCAGCCCCAGCATTTT.

V and J are TRBV7-2 and TRBJ1-3; no reliable D call. Trimming removed 1 base at V and 0 bases at J, with 4 bases between. The germline V gene has CDR1 SGHTA and CDR2 FQGNSA. CDR3 length equals 14 residues. CDR3 loop: CASSLGGSGNTIYF. The DNA for the CDR3 is TGTGCCAGCAGCTTAGGAGGCTCTGGAAACACCATATATTTT.

The gene calls are TRBV2 and TRBJ1-6, with 9 bases that match TRBD1. Germline V gene sequence: CDR1 SNHLY, CDR2 FYNNEI. The CDR3 contains 15 residues. The J segment lost 4 bases and the V segment lost 5 bases, leaving 3 bases of the junction unmatched. Written as DNA, the CDR3 is TGTGCCAGCAGTTCGGACAGGGGTTATAATTCACCCCTCCACTTT. Translation gives CASSSDRGYNSPLHF. The variable domain in full, completed from reference TRBV2 and TRBJ1-6, reads EPEVTQTPSHQVTQMGQEVILRCVPISNHLYFYWYRQILGQKVEFLVSFYNNEISEKSEIFDDQFSVERPDGSNFTLKIRSTKLEDSAMYFCASSSDRGYNSPLHFGNGTRLTVT.

V usage is TRBV7-8 and J usage is TRBJ2-7; 7 positions match TRBD2. The V segment lost 8 bases and the J segment 0 bases; nucleotides outside the gene matches: 10. The germline CDR1 and CDR2 sequences are SGHVS and FQNEAQ. The CDR3 length is 15 residues. The CDR3, as DNA: TGTGCCAGCCAAGGATGGGAGGGGAGCTCCTACGAGCAGTACTTC. Its translation: CASQGWEGSSYEQYF.

The J gene is TRBJ2-1, the V gene TRBV6-4; TRBD2 aligns across 10 bases. V shed 0 bases and J 15 bases; nucleotides not matched to a gene: 5. Germline V CDR1 and CDR2: MRHNA, SNTAGT. The CDR3 is 13 residues long. CDR3: CASSDSGASGRFF. CDR3 DNA: TGTGCCAGCAGTGACTCGGGGGCTAGCGGGAGGTTCTTC.

The V and J genes are TRBV19 and TRBJ1-2, with D hard to call. From germline, CDR1 is LNHDA and CDR2 SQIVND (reference sequence). Trimming removed 7 bases from V and 6 bases from J, with 24 bases in between. The CDR3 contains 16 residues. For the CDR3, the DNA is TGTGCCAGTACCCCTCTAACGGGGAATAGGGTACATGGCTACACCTTC. Amino acid sequence: CASTPLTGNRVHGYTF. The complete variable domain, with remaining parts taken from reference TRBV19 and TRBJ1-2, reads DGGITQSPKYLFRKEGQNVTLSCEQNLNHDAMYWYRQDPGQGLRLIYYSQIVNDFQKGDIAEGYSVSREKKESFPLTVTSAQKNPTAFYLCASTPLTGNRVHGYTFGSGTRLTVV.

V and J are TRBV6-5 and TRBJ1-3, with D hard to call. V was trimmed by 6 bases and J by 3 bases, leaving 9 bases between them. The CDR3 runs to 13 residues. Germline CDR1 MNHEY, CDR2 SVGAGI. The chain's CDR3 is CASSWALGNTIYF. The CDR3 DNA is TGTGCCAGCAGCTGGGCCCTTGGAAACACCATATATTTT.

The chain couples TRBV5-1 to TRBJ2-5; 14 bases fit TRBD2. V was clipped by 6 bases and J by 4 bases; unmatched bases: 5. Germline CDR1 SGHRS, CDR2 YFSETQ. The CDR3 sequence is 15 residues long. The CDR3 sequence is CASTGTSGSGETQYF. As DNA, the CDR3 is TGCGCCAGCACCGGGACTAGCGGGAGTGGAGAGACCCAGTACTTC.

The chain joins TRBV4-2 to TRBJ1-4, with 11 positions matching TRBD1. This CDR3 has 13 amino acids. The V gene end was trimmed by 0 bases and the J gene end by 14 bases; junction bases not matched to a gene: 2. Germline loops: CDR1 LGHNA, CDR2 YNFKEQ. CDR3 region: CASSQDGDRGLFF. The CDR3 bases are TGTGCCAGCAGCCAAGATGGGGACAGGGGGCTGTTTTTT.